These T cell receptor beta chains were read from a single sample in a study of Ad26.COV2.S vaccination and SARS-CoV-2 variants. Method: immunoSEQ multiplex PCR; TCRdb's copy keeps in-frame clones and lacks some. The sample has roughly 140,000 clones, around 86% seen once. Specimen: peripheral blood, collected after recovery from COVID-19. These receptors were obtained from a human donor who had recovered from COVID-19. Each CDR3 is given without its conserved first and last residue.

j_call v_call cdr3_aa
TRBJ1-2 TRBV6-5 ASSAQEGYT
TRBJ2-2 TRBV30 AWTGGPGELF
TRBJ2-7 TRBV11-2 ASSWDTSGSYEQY
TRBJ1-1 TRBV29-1 SVTGSLEAF
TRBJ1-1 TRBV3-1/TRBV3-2 ASSQALLNTEAF
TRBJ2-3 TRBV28 ASSLPVSADTQY
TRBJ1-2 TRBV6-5 ASSPGGRVMGYT
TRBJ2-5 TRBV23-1 ASSQSYRGTQY
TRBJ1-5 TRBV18 ASSPYTPDSNQPQH
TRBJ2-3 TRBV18 ASSPLESTDTQY
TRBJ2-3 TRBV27 ASSLSGTGPADTQY
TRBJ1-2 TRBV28 ASSAPDGPYYGYT
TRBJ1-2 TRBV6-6 ASQGRGYGYT
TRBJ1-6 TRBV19 ASTFGNSPLH
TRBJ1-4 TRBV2 ASSPPGQRNEKLF
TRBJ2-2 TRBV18 ASSLQQGQTNTGELF
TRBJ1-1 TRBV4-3 ASSQVAGGNTEAF
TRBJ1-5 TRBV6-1 ASSARGPRPGGDQPQH
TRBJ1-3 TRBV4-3 ASSQVTSGNTIY
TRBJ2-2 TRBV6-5 ASSSDRGRIGELF
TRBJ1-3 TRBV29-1 SAEWRQGNTIY
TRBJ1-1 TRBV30 AWSISGEAF
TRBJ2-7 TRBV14 ASSRVRGAYEQY
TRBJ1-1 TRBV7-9 ASSSYDRDREGRGEAF
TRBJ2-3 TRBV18 ASSPLPQGQGPHTQY
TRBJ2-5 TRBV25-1 ASSEYGEETQY
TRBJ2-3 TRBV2 ASSSQGVKTDTQY
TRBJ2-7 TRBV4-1 ASSQDTGAIYEQY
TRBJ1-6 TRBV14 ASSQDRGVNSPLH
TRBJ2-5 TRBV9 ASSPQGWETQY
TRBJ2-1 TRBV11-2 ASSLEAGIEQF
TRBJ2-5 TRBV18 ASSPRAETQY
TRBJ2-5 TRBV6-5 ASSYGGASIQETQY
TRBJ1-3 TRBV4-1 ASSQDGTGVSGNTIY
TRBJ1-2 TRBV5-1 ASSYGQGQDYGYT
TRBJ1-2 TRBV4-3 ASSQDRGNYGYT
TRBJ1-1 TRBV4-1 ASSQVFTGGEAF
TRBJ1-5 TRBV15 ATGHTRGGNQPQH
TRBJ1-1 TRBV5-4 ASRTGNTEAF
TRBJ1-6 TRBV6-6 ASSYSPGDYSPLH
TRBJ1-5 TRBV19 ASSMGQGIGQPQH
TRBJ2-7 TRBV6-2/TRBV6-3 ASSYSRTGTRRTIYEQY
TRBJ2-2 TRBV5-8 ASSSQGLLNTGELF
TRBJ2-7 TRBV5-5 ASTGTGGYEQY
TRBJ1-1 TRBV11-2 ASSLDLNTEAF
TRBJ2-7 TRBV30 AWSASKLAGGSSYEQY
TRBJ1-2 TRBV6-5 ASSSDRALGYT
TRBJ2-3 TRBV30 ACERGTDTQY
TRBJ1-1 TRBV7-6 ASSLEGTGSTEAF
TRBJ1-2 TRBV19 ASSQGNLYGYT
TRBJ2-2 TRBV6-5 ASRASGSTGELF
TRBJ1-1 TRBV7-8 ASSDHRGWVIVSNTEAF
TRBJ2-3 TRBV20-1 SARGGDTQY
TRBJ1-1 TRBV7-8 ASSPRLPLKGLNTEAF
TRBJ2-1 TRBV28 ASSLDRGFYNEQF
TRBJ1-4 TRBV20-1 SASDLPDGNNEKLF